The rows below give T cell receptor beta chains drawn from one sample of a study of blood T cell repertoires in COVID-19. Repertoires were generated with immunoSEQ multiplex PCR, while TCRdb's copy carries only in-frame clones and drops some. The profile shows 200,000 to 250,000 clones, approximately 89% of them singletons. The sequenced material came from peripheral blood. The receptor set was obtained from a middle-aged woman with acute or convalescent COVID-19. CDR3s include the opening cysteine and the closing phenylalanine or tryptophan. A D gene is named only where the DNA matches it firmly. Size is omitted from some rows. Given values are once, few, many or a class for expanded clones.

>TRBV5-4|TRBJ1-1|.|TRBD1
CASSPDRGTEAFF
TGTGCCAGCAGCCCTGACAGGGGGACTGAAGCTTTCTTT
>TRBV19|TRBJ1-1|.|TRBD1
CASSIARTGHTEAFF
TGTGCCAGTAGTATAGCCAGGACAGGGCACACTGAAGCTTTCTTT
>TRBV14|TRBJ2-3|.|.
CASSQGRTPPDTQYF
TGTGCCAGCAGCCAAGGGAGGACCCCCCCAGATACGCAGTATTTT
>TRBV12-5|TRBJ2-3|.|TRBD2
CASGFYLAGRSTDTQYF
TGTGCTAGTGGTTTCTATCTAGCGGGACGATCCACAGATACGCAGTATTTT
>TRBV6-1|TRBJ1-2|.|.
CASSEGEIGGKSYGYTF
TGTGCCAGCAGTGAAGGTGAGATTGGCGGAAAATCTTATGGCTACACCTTC
>TRBV5-1|TRBJ2-1|.|TRBD1
CASTRTGGTAVVINEQFF
TGCGCCAGCACTCGGACAGGGGGAACAGCGGTCGTAATCAATGAGCAGTTCTTC
>TRBV2|TRBJ1-5|.|.
CASSESGYSNQPQHF
TGTGCCAGCAGTGAATCGGGATATAGCAATCAGCCCCAGCATTTT
>TRBV10-3|TRBJ2-5|once|.
CAINRNRQETQYF
TGTGCCATCAATCGAAACAGGCAAGAGACCCAGTACTTC
>TRBV6-6|TRBJ1-6|.|.
CAYSSVYNSPLHF
TGTGCCTACTCTTCCGTCTATAATTCACCCCTCCACTTT
>TRBV10-2|TRBJ1-1|.|.
CASRANTEAFF
TGCGCCAGCAGGGCTAACACTGAAGCTTTCTTT
>TRBV7-2|TRBJ2-5|.|.
CASSLQGRETQYF
TGTGCCAGCAGCTTACAGGGGCGAGAGACCCAGTACTTC
>TRBV30|TRBJ2-2|.|TRBD2
CAWSSGDAGELFF
TGTGCCTGGAGTAGCGGGGACGCCGGGGAGCTGTTTTTT
>TRBV2|TRBJ2-1|.|TRBD1
CASSGGQGHNEQFF
TGTGCCAGCAGTGGAGGACAGGGGCACAATGAGCAGTTCTTC
>TRBV4-2|TRBJ1-4|once|TRBD1
CASSQEKGTGQVFF
TGTGCCAGCAGCCAAGAAAAGGGGACAGGGCAGGTGTTTTTT
>TRBV24-1|TRBJ2-1|once|TRBD2
CATSDLIRGGSDEQFF
TGTGCCACCAGTGATTTAATTCGGGGGGGGTCGGATGAGCAGTTCTTC
>TRBV15|TRBJ1-4|.|TRBD1
CATSRDGGTGNEKLFF
TGTGCCACCAGCAGAGATGGTGGGACAGGGAATGAAAAACTGTTTTTT